The text below deals with one T cell receptor (beta chain). This specimen comes from a study of cytomegalovirus exposure and HLA in healthy donors. 60 Vbeta and 13 Jbeta primers were used in PCR. Libraries were prepared by immunoSEQ multiplex PCR; TCRdb keeps only in-frame clonotypes and omits some of them. The table shows over 130,000 clones, with roughly 77% occurring only once. The CDR3 sequence is 13 residues long. Germline V lookup: CDR1 SGHNT, CDR2 YYREEE (reference sequence). Trimming stripped 0 bases from V and 8 bases from J, with 9 bases between. The chain recombines TRBV5-4 with TRBJ2-1; no firm D call. This TCR was recovered from a human donor in good health. The sequenced sample consisted of PBMCs. CDR3 DNA sequence: TGTGCCAGCAGCTTGGGGTTAGACTATGAGCAGTTCTTC. Protein: CASSLGLDYEQFF. Full variable domain (outside the CDR3, taken from reference TRBV5-4 and TRBJ2-1): ETGVTQSPTHLIKTRGQQVTLRCSSQSGHNTVSWYQQALGQGPQFIFQYYREEENGRGNFPPRFSGLQFPNYSSELNVNALELDDSALYLCASSLGLDYEQFFGPGTRLTVL.